Each of the 24 T cell receptor beta chains below was sequenced from the same sample in a study of PD-L1 blockade in urothelial cancer. The time point: pretreatment peripheral blood. Assay: immunoSEQ multiplex PCR; the TCRdb copy retains only in-frame clones and omits some. Of 130,000 or so clones in the sample, about 81% were seen once. The source material was PBMCs, sampled around atezolizumab (anti-PD-L1) treatment. These TCRs come from a man aged 50-59 years with urothelial cancer.

The chain employs TRBV21-1 and TRBJ1-5; the table's D call, TRBD1, was not checked against the DNA. TRBV21-1 is designated a pseudogene. This CDR3 is built from 19 residues. CDR3 loop: CASSCRGDSATHSNQPQHF. The DNA for the CDR3 is TGTGCCAGCAGCTGTAGGGGGGACAGCGCTACCCATAGCAATCAGCCCCAGCATTTT.

V gene TRBV18 combines with J gene TRBJ1-4; D is unclear. The germline CDR1 and CDR2 sequences are KGHSH and LQKENI. V lost 1 base, J lost 0 bases, and 9 bases lay in between. The CDR3 runs 16 residues. The CDR3 here is CASSPLRDSTNEKLFF. CDR3 sequence (DNA): TGTGCCAGCTCACCACTGAGGGATTCAACTAATGAAAAACTGTTTTTT.

The rearrangement uses TRBV7-9 and TRBJ1-1; D ambiguous. The CDR3 runs 15 residues. CDR1 and CDR2 (germline): SEHNR, FQNEAQ (reference sequence). V was clipped by 5 bases and J by 2 bases, with 15 bases between them. This chain's CDR3 is CASSPRNTVNTEAFF. The DNA for the CDR3 is TGTGCCAGCAGCCCAAGAAATACGGTAAACACTGAAGCTTTCTTT.

At least ten counts were recorded for this clone. The chain employs TRBV28 and TRBJ1-2; no clear D gene. Trimming took 7 bases from V and 7 from J, leaving 16 bases between them. CDR1 MDHEN and CDR2 SYDVKM come from the germline V gene. The CDR3 runs to 13 residues. The CDR3 DNA reads TGTGCCAGCATATCGGCAGCGTTGGCTGGCTACACCTTC. This sequence encodes CASISAALAGYTF.

This clone occurred once. Here the CDR3 reads CASSLAGLSGANVLTF. The DNA for the CDR3 is TGCGCCAGCAGCTTGGCCGGTCTCTCTGGGGCCAACGTCCTGACTTTC. The chain employs TRBV5-1 and TRBJ2-6; D is undetermined. CDR1 and CDR2 from the germline V gene are SGHRS and YFSETQ. This CDR3 contains 16 residues. Deletions cut 0 bases from V and 0 bases from J, with 7 bases between.

V gene TRBV20-1 combines with J gene TRBJ1-2; D remains ambiguous. Germline V lookup: CDR1 DFQATT, CDR2 SNEGSKA (reference sequence). This CDR3 is 11 amino acids long. V was trimmed by 2 bases and J by 7 bases, leaving 8 bases between them. The CDR3 bases are TGCAGTGCTAGACCCGAGGTTGGCTACACCTTC. As protein: CSARPEVGYTF.

The chain employs TRBV28 and TRBJ1-5; D call uncertain. The germline V and J ends were trimmed by 3 bases and 10 bases, with 16 bases remaining between them. This CDR3 contains 14 residues. Germline CDR1 MDHEN, CDR2 SYDVKM. CDR3 nucleotide sequence: TGTGCCAGCAGTTTCAGAGGGAGAGTAAGCCCCCAGCATTTT. It encodes CASSFRGRVSPQHF.

V is TRBV5-1 and J is TRBJ2-3; maybe TRBD2 (6 bases). V lost 0 bases to trimming and J lost 5 bases, with 16 bases between them. In germline, CDR1 is SGHRS, CDR2 YFSETQ. The CDR3 sequence is 16 residues long. Written as DNA, the CDR3 is TGCGCCAGCAGCTTGGGAGCCGGGAGTCCGAAAGATACGCAGTATTTT. It yields the protein CASSLGAGSPKDTQYF.

The CDR3 region has the DNA TGTGCCAGCTCAGTTACCTGGACTCGGGAAAAGGCTGGAAACACCATATATTTT. As protein: CASSVTWTREKAGNTIYF. The chain joins TRBV18 to TRBJ1-3, with D hard to call. This CDR3 has 18 residues. V lost 5 bases and J lost 2, with 22 bases in between. CDR1 is KGHSH and CDR2 is LQKENI in the germline V gene.

This chain connects TRBV2 to TRBJ1-1; D not resolved. Germline V gene data show CDR1 as SNHLY and CDR2 as FYNNEI. V was cut by 2 bases and J by 5 bases, with 6 bases left in between. This CDR3 contains 12 residues. The CDR3 nucleotides are TGTGCCAGCAGTGAACAGATAACTGAAGCTTTCTTT. Its protein is CASSEQITEAFF. The full variable domain, rest sourced from reference TRBV2 and TRBJ1-1, is EPEVTQTPSHQVTQMGQEVILRCVPISNHLYFYWYRQILGQKVEFLVSFYNNEISEKSEIFDDQFSVERPDGSNFTLKIRSTKLEDSAMYFCASSEQITEAFFGQGTRLTVV.

The rearrangement joins TRBV10-2 to TRBJ2-1, with 9 bases matching TRBD2. V shed 6 bases, J shed 5 bases, and the junction held 2 bases outside the gene matches. Germline CDR1 WSHSY, CDR2 SAAADI. CDR3 length: 13 amino acids. The CDR3 DNA is TGCGCCAGCAGAGGACTAGCGAACAATGAGCAGTTCTTC. This encodes CASRGLANNEQFF.

The DNA of the CDR3 is TGTGCCTGGAGTGTAGAAAGGCTCGGACTGGGCGGTCTAGATACGCAGTATTTT. It codes for CAWSVERLGLGGLDTQYF. V gene TRBV30 combines with J gene TRBJ2-3; TRBD2 might be the D (5 bases). This CDR3 comprises 18 residues. Deletions cut 0 bases from V and 5 bases from J, with 24 bases between. CDR1 and CDR2 from the germline V gene are GTSNPN and SVGIG (reference sequence). The whole variable domain, filled in from reference TRBV30 and TRBJ2-3, reads SQTIHQWPATLVQPVGSPLSLECTVEGTSNPNLYWYRQAAGRGLQLLFYSVGIGQISSEVPQNLSASRPQDRQFILSSKKLLLSDSGFYLCAWSVERLGLGGLDTQYFGPGTRLTVL.

The chain has TRBV2 and TRBJ2-1; 10 positions match TRBD1. Germline assignment: CDR1 SNHLY and CDR2 FYNNEI. The CDR3 runs to 14 residues. The J segment lost 7 bases and the V segment lost 6 bases, leaving 6 bases of the junction unmatched. This CDR3 is CASRGQGMYNEQFF. The CDR3 region has the DNA TGTGCCAGCAGGGGACAGGGGATGTATAATGAGCAGTTCTTC. Supplemented by reference TRBV2 and TRBJ2-1, the full variable domain reads EPEVTQTPSHQVTQMGQEVILRCVPISNHLYFYWYRQILGQKVEFLVSFYNNEISEKSEIFDDQFSVERPDGSNFTLKIRSTKLEDSAMYFCASRGQGMYNEQFFGPGTRLTVL.

The gene calls are TRBV7-8 and TRBJ2-3; D may be TRBD2 (6 bases). Germline V gene sequence: CDR1 SGHVS, CDR2 FQNEAQ. The CDR3 length is 17 residues. V lost 2 bases to trimming and J lost 2 bases, with 17 bases between them. The CDR3 region has the DNA TGTGCCAGCAGCTTACCCCGGGACTTTATCTCCACAGATACGCAGTATTTT. This gives the protein CASSLPRDFISTDTQYF.

This sequence joins TRBV21-1 and TRBJ2-5; the tabulated D call, TRBD1, remains unverified against the DNA. TRBV21-1 is described as a pseudogene. The CDR3 length is 13 residues. CDR3 region: CASPPRTEETQYF. Written as DNA, the CDR3 is TGTGCCAGCCCCCCCCGGACAGAAGAGACCCAGTACTTC.

The genes are TRBV7-2 and TRBJ2-5; 7 bases align to TRBD1. CDR1 SGHTA and CDR2 FQGNSA come from the germline V gene. This CDR3 contains 17 residues. The V and J ends lost 4 bases and 8 bases, in that order; junction bases with no gene match: 19. The CDR3 reads CASSYLGTALPVGTQYF. CDR3 nucleotides: TGTGCCAGCAGCTACCTAGGGACAGCTCTACCCGTTGGTACCCAGTACTTC.

This clone was counted between two and nine times. The V gene is TRBV16, the J gene TRBJ1-1; D perhaps matches TRBD1 (5 bases). CDR1 is KGHSY and CDR2 is FQNENV in the germline V gene. The CDR3 extends over 13 amino acids. V lost 4 bases and J 3 bases, leaving 9 bases between the germline ends. DNA of the CDR3: TGTGCCAGCAGCCGACAGCGGGACACTGAAGCTTTCTTT. Encoded protein: CASSRQRDTEAFF. The full variable domain, completed using reference TRBV16 and TRBJ1-1, is GEEVAQTPKHLVRGEGQKAKLYCAPIKGHSYVFWYQQVLKNEFKFLISFQNENVFDETGMPKERFSAKCLPNSPCSLEIQATKLEDSAVYFCASSRQRDTEAFFGQGTRLTVV.

The chain uses TRBV30 and TRBJ2-1, with D perhaps matching TRBD2 (5 bases). Trimming pared 3 bases from V and 14 bases from J, leaving 14 bases between. Germline V CDR1 and CDR2: GTSNPN, SVGIG (reference sequence). The CDR3 length is 11 residues. CDR3 amino acids: CAWSQSGAKFF. The DNA for the CDR3 is TGTGCCTGGAGCCAGAGCGGTGCGAAGTTCTTC.

This sequence joins TRBV30 and TRBJ1-5; D possibly corresponds to TRBD1 (6 bases). Germline CDR1 GTSNPN, CDR2 SVGIG (reference sequence). This CDR3 comprises 14 residues. V was cut by 2 bases and J by 0 bases, with 8 bases left in between. The DNA for the CDR3 is TGTGCCTGGAGTAGGGGGTATAGCAATCAGCCCCAGCATTTT. This sequence encodes CAWSRGYSNQPQHF.

This clone occurred a few times. V usage is TRBV5-6 and J usage is TRBJ2-3; 13 nucleotides agree with TRBD2. The CDR3 is 18 amino acids. From germline, CDR1 is SGHDT and CDR2 YYEEEE. V was clipped by 4 bases and J by 3 bases; unmatched bases: 11. CDR3 region: CASSRLAGGKGGTDTQYF. As DNA, the CDR3 is TGTGCCAGCAGCCGACTAGCGGGAGGAAAGGGTGGGACAGATACGCAGTATTTT.

This clone was found once. This chain connects TRBV28 to TRBJ1-5; D remains ambiguous. The CDR3 totals 15 residues. Germline assignment: CDR1 MDHEN and CDR2 SYDVKM. V was trimmed by 5 bases and J by 4 bases, leaving 15 bases between them. Here the CDR3 DNA reads TGTGCCAGCAGTAATGACACCCCAAGGAATCAGCCCCAGCATTTT. Protein product: CASSNDTPRNQPQHF.

The chain uses TRBV9 and TRBJ2-5; 10 bases are a match to TRBD2. Germline-derived CDR1 and CDR2 are SGDLS and YYNGEE. Germline trimming cut 3 bases from V and 5 bases from J; bases unmatched to any gene: 10. The CDR3 contains 16 residues. The CDR3 DNA is TGTGCCAGCAGCGGGGGGACTAGCGTACTCGGGGAGACCCAGTACTTC. This codes for CASSGGTSVLGETQYF.

The V gene is TRBV28, the J gene TRBJ1-3; TRBD1 might be the D (6 bases). With 3 bases removed from V and 4 bases from J, the gap between germline ends came to 10 bases. The CDR3 length is 14 residues. Germline-derived CDR1 and CDR2 are MDHEN and SYDVKM. Here the CDR3 reads CASSFRGGGNTIYF. The CDR3 bases are TGTGCCAGCAGTTTCAGAGGGGGAGGAAACACCATATATTTT. Drawing the rest from reference TRBV28 and TRBJ1-3, the complete variable domain is DVKVTQSSRYLVKRTGEKVFLECVQDMDHENMFWYRQDPGLGLRLIYFSYDVKMKEKGDIPEGYSVSREKKERFSLILESASTNQTSMYLCASSFRGGGNTIYFGEGSWLTVV.

The rearrangement uses TRBV7-9 and TRBJ2-1; D might be TRBD2 (6 bases). V was shortened by 7 bases and J by 7 bases, with 11 bases between the two germline ends. The CDR3 totals 12 residues. The germline gives CDR1 SEHNR, CDR2 FQNEAQ (reference sequence). The CDR3 reads CASTPEGNEQFF. The CDR3, as DNA: TGTGCCAGCACGCCGGAGGGTAATGAGCAGTTCTTC.